These 32 T cell receptor beta chains were sequenced from one sample in a study of cytomegalovirus exposure and HLA in healthy donors. The PCR made use of 60 Vbeta and 13 Jbeta primers. Here immunoSEQ multiplex PCR was the method, and the copy in TCRdb shows in-frame clones only, minus some. The sample shows about 25,000 clones, about two thirds of them seen only once. The sequencing input was PBMCs. The origin of the receptors is a woman aged 50 to 60 in good health and CMV-seronegative.

V usage is TRBV14 and J usage is TRBJ1-1, with D uncertain. The CDR3 contains 13 residues. The V end lost 4 bases, the J end lost 1 base, and 7 bases lay between the germline ends. Germline-derived CDR1 and CDR2 are SGHDN and FVKESK. CDR3 in amino acids: CASSRQWNTEAFF. The CDR3 DNA reads TGTGCCAGCAGCCGGCAGTGGAACACTGAAGCTTTCTTT.

The chain links TRBV30 to TRBJ2-5; D ambiguous. Trimming stripped 4 bases from V and 4 bases from J, with 10 bases between. The CDR3 spans 12 residues. Germline V gene lookup returns CDR1 GTSNPN and CDR2 SVGIG (reference sequence). The CDR3 here is CAWMVSPETQYF. The CDR3, as DNA: TGTGCCTGGATGGTCAGTCCAGAGACCCAGTACTTC.

This rearrangement joins TRBV5-1 to TRBJ1-5, with TRBD1 as a possible D gene (6 bases). V lost 4 bases, J lost 1 base, and 15 bases lay in between. The CDR3 has 16 amino acids. Germline CDR1 and CDR2: SGHRS and YFSETQ. The CDR3 loop is CASSPLGGASNQPQHF. CDR3 bases: TGCGCCAGCAGCCCGTTGGGGGGGGCGAGCAATCAGCCCCAGCATTTT.

This clone has just a few counts. This chain connects TRBV25-1 to TRBJ2-3; D possibly corresponds to TRBD1 (6 bases). CDR3 size: 11 residues. CDR1 MGHDK and CDR2 SYGVNS come from the germline V gene. Deletions cut 6 bases from V and 8 bases from J, with 9 bases between. The CDR3 coding sequence is TGTGCCAGCAGGACAGGTCTTACGCAGTATTTT. Encoded protein: CASRTGLTQYF.

V gene TRBV20-1 combines with J gene TRBJ2-3; perhaps TRBD2 as D (5 bases). There are 10 residues in the CDR3. Per germline, CDR1 DFQATT and CDR2 SNEGSKA (reference sequence). The V end lost 5 bases, the J end lost 6 bases, and 6 bases lay between the germline ends. CDR3 in amino acids: CSAWEDTQYF. CDR3 bases: TGCAGTGCTTGGGAGGATACGCAGTATTTT.

This rearrangement joins TRBV5-6 to TRBJ2-7; 8 bases match TRBD1. The CDR3 runs to 15 residues. V lost 5 bases and J lost 1; bases outside the gene matches: 8. CDR1 is SGHDT and CDR2 is YYEEEE in the germline V gene. The CDR3: CASSQDRVFSYEQYF. DNA for the CDR3: TGTGCCAGCAGTCAGGACAGGGTCTTTTCCTACGAGCAGTACTTC.

V gene TRBV15 combines with J gene TRBJ1-1; D may be TRBD1 (6 bases). Trimming removed 5 bases from V and 8 bases from J, with 15 bases in between. This CDR3 has 13 residues. Germline lookup yields CDR1 LNHNV and CDR2 YYDKDF (reference sequence). The chain's CDR3 is CATSYRLRGEAFF. The CDR3 DNA reads TGTGCCACCAGCTACCGTCTCAGGGGAGAAGCTTTCTTT. Variable domain in full (rest from reference TRBV15 and TRBJ1-1): DAMVIQNPRYQVTQFGKPVTLSCSQTLNHNVMYWYQQKSSQAPKLLFHYYDKDFNNEADTPDNFQSRRPNTSFCFLDIRSPGLGDTAMYLCATSYRLRGEAFFGQGTRLTVV.

CDR3 DNA: TGTGCCAGCAGGAAGCCCGGGGTGGGCACTGAAGCTTTCTTT. It is translated as CASRKPGVGTEAFF. The rearrangement uses TRBV6-4 and TRBJ1-1; no clear D gene. V dropped 6 bases and J dropped 4 bases, with 15 bases sitting between them. Germline V gene data show CDR1 as MRHNA and CDR2 as SNTAGT. This CDR3 spans 14 amino acids.

The rearrangement joins TRBV10-1 to TRBJ2-2; TRBD1 might be the D (5 bases). There are 15 residues in the CDR3. Per germline, CDR1 WNHNN and CDR2 SYGVQD (reference sequence). Trimming left V 3 bases short and J 0 bases short, with 8 bases between. The CDR3 is CASSEAGTNTGELFF. DNA for the CDR3: TGCGCCAGCAGTGAAGCAGGGACGAACACCGGGGAGCTGTTTTTT.

This chain's CDR3 is CASSSASSGDTQYF. The CDR3 coding sequence is TGTGCCAGCAGCTCGGCCTCTAGTGGGGATACGCAGTATTTT. This sequence joins TRBV5-6 and TRBJ2-3; D call uncertain. V gave up 3 bases and J gave up 6 bases, with 14 bases separating them. Germline V gives CDR1 SGHDT, CDR2 YYEEEE. CDR3 size: 14 residues. Based on the CDR3 plus reference TRBV5-6 and TRBJ2-3, the full variable domain is DAGVTQSPTHLIKTRGQQVTLRCSPKSGHDTVSWYQQALGQGPQFIFQYYEEEERQRGNFPDRFSGHQFPNYSSELNVNALLLGDSALYLCASSSASSGDTQYFGPGTRLTVL.

This clone appeared a single time. The V and J genes are TRBV13 and TRBJ1-6; possible D gene TRBD1, 6 bases. The CDR3 has 16 residues. V shed 4 bases and J shed 0 bases, with 10 bases lying between them. Germline-derived CDR1 and CDR2 are PRHDT and FYEKMQ (reference sequence). CDR3 in amino acids: CASSYGQSSYNSPLHF. The CDR3 nucleotides read TGTGCCAGCAGCTACGGACAGAGCTCCTATAATTCACCCCTCCACTTT.

The chain carries TRBV5-1 and TRBJ1-1; a weak D match, TRBD1 (6 bases). CDR1 SGHRS and CDR2 YFSETQ come from the germline V gene. Trimming took 4 bases from V and 4 from J, leaving 17 bases between them. This CDR3 spans 15 amino acids. DNA of the CDR3: TGCGCCAGCAGCGTAATACAGGGCGGAGGCACTGAAGCTTTCTTT. Protein sequence: CASSVIQGGGTEAFF.

The rearrangement links TRBV2 to TRBJ1-2, with no clear D. CDR3 size: 11 residues. The V and J ends lost 8 bases and 5 bases respectively, with 9 bases between them. The germline V gene has CDR1 SNHLY and CDR2 FYNNEI. The CDR3 nucleotides are TGTGCCAGCGGACGGGAGTATGGCTACACCTTC. It translates to CASGREYGYTF.

V is TRBV19 and J is TRBJ1-1, with TRBD1 matching 7 bases. The CDR3 runs to 12 residues. Germline CDR1 reads LNHDA; CDR2 reads SQIVND (reference sequence). The J segment lost 6 bases and the V segment lost 6 bases, leaving 4 bases of the junction unmatched. In DNA, the CDR3 is TGTGCCAGTAGCCTCGACAGGGCTGAAGCTTTCTTT. It encodes CASSLDRAEAFF.

The chain has TRBV25-1 and TRBJ1-5; tentative D call: TRBD1 (5 bases). Looked up from germline, CDR1 is MGHDK and CDR2 is SYGVNS. This CDR3 contains 15 residues. The V end lost 1 base, the J end lost 3 bases, and 10 bases lay between the germline ends. The CDR3: CASSESGADNQPQHF. CDR3 sequence (DNA): TGTGCCAGCAGTGAATCTGGGGCTGACAATCAGCCCCAGCATTTT.

This clone was picked up a small number of times. This chain uses TRBV6-1 with TRBJ2-2; D might be TRBD1 (6 bases). V lost 2 bases to trimming and J lost 0 bases, with 7 bases between them. Looked up from germline, CDR1 is MNHNS and CDR2 is SASEGT. The CDR3 consists of 15 residues. The CDR3: CASSETGTNTGELFF. The CDR3 region has the DNA TGTGCCAGCAGTGAAACAGGGACGAACACCGGGGAGCTGTTTTTT.

The chain uses TRBV29-1 and TRBJ2-3, with 11 bases lining up with TRBD2. There are 14 residues in the CDR3. Trimming removed 7 bases from V and 6 bases from J; junction bases left unmatched: 9. The germline CDR1 and CDR2 sequences are SQVTM and ANQGSEA. This CDR3 reads CSGQTSGSTDTQYF. CDR3 nucleotide sequence: TGCAGCGGTCAAACTAGCGGGAGTACCGATACGCAGTATTTT.

The J gene is TRBJ2-1, the V gene TRBV9; 8 bases are a match to TRBD2. Germline V lookup: CDR1 SGDLS, CDR2 YYNGEE. The trim removed 5 bases at V and 9 bases at J, leaving 7 bases unmatched. CDR3 length: 13 amino acids. CDR3 in amino acids: CASSLAGMGEQFF. CDR3 DNA sequence: TGTGCCAGCAGTCTAGCGGGTATGGGTGAGCAGTTCTTC.

The chain is built from TRBV5-1 and TRBJ2-7, with 11 bases that match TRBD1. Trimming removed 2 bases from V and 0 bases from J; junction bases left unmatched: 4. The CDR3 contains 16 residues. The V gene's germline CDR1 is SGHRS and CDR2 YFSETQ. Here the CDR3 DNA reads TGCGCCAGCAGCTTCGGCGGGACAGGGGGCTCCTACGAGCAGTACTTC. Translation: CASSFGGTGGSYEQYF.

The chain is built from TRBV5-1 and TRBJ2-1; D may be TRBD2 (6 bases). V dropped 1 base and J dropped 2 bases, with 7 bases sitting between them. CDR1 and CDR2 (germline): SGHRS, YFSETQ. The CDR3 is made up of 14 amino acids. The CDR3 nucleotides read TGCGCCAGCAGCTTGCGGGGGACCTACAATGAGCAGTTCTTC. As protein: CASSLRGTYNEQFF.

This clone was detected only once. V usage is TRBV6-5 and J usage is TRBJ1-2; D not resolved. The CDR3 spans 13 residues. The germline V gene has CDR1 MNHEY and CDR2 SVGAGI. Trimming left V 6 bases short and J 8 bases short, with 16 bases between. The CDR3 DNA follows: TGTGCCAGCAGCTCCGGCGGGAATCAAGGCTACACCTTC. It encodes CASSSGGNQGYTF.

In its sample, this clone was seen a few times. This sequence joins TRBV6-5 and TRBJ1-2, with D possibly being TRBD1 (6 bases). Germline V gene sequence: CDR1 MNHEY, CDR2 SVGAGI. This CDR3 spans 14 amino acids. Trimming removed 5 bases at V and 6 bases at J, with 16 bases between. CDR3 region: CASSTQGWLDGYTF. CDR3 sequence (DNA): TGTGCCAGCAGTACACAGGGTTGGCTAGATGGCTACACCTTC.

Only one count was recorded for this clone. The chain couples TRBV4-1 to TRBJ2-2; 7 bases are a match to TRBD2. The CDR3 runs 16 residues. Per the germline V gene, CDR1 is MGHRA and CDR2 is YSYEKL. The trim removed 1 base at V and 0 bases at J, leaving 2 bases unmatched. CDR3 DNA: TGCGCCAGCAGCCAAGCGGGGAGGGCGAACACCGGGGAGCTGTTTTTT. It codes for CASSQAGRANTGELFF.

The gene calls are TRBV28 and TRBJ1-2, with 7 bases matching TRBD1. Per germline, CDR1 MDHEN and CDR2 SYDVKM. J lost 6 bases, V lost 4 bases, and 5 bases had no gene match. The CDR3 has 13 residues. CDR3 sequence: CASSSQGLHGYTF. The CDR3 DNA is TGTGCCAGCAGTTCACAGGGGTTGCATGGCTACACCTTC.

The chain is built from TRBV5-4 and TRBJ2-6; the D gene is possibly TRBD1 (5 bases). Germline assignment: CDR1 SGHNT and CDR2 YYREEE (reference sequence). The CDR3 contains 16 residues. With 0 bases removed from V and 0 bases from J, the gap between germline ends came to 7 bases. The CDR3 DNA is TGTGCCAGCAGCTTGGTAGGGGTCTCTGGGGCCAACGTCCTGACTTTC. Its translation: CASSLVGVSGANVLTF.

This clone was observed a handful of times. The chain employs TRBV29-1 and TRBJ2-1; 11 nucleotides match TRBD2. The CDR3 is 21 amino acids. With 2 bases clipped from V and 0 bases from J, the junction kept 18 bases outside the gene matches. Germline CDR1 and CDR2: SQVTM and ANQGSEA. CDR3 in amino acids: CSVEKGAGTSGRQSSYNEQFF. CDR3 DNA sequence: TGCAGCGTTGAAAAGGGAGCCGGGACTAGCGGCAGACAGAGCTCCTACAATGAGCAGTTCTTC.

This chain connects TRBV15 to TRBJ1-4, with D possibly being TRBD1 (5 bases). V lost 3 bases and J lost 0, with 11 bases in between. CDR1 and CDR2 (germline): LNHNV, YYDKDF (reference sequence). This CDR3 is 16 amino acids long. This chain's CDR3 is CATSRTALATNEKLFF. The CDR3 region has the DNA TGTGCCACCAGCAGGACAGCCCTTGCAACTAATGAAAAACTGTTTTTT.

This rearrangement joins TRBV29-1 to TRBJ1-5; D is undetermined. The CDR3 has 12 residues. The germline V gene encodes CDR1 SQVTM and CDR2 ANQGSEA. V gave up 4 bases and J gave up 1 base, with 5 bases separating them. DNA for the CDR3: TGCAGCGTTGCTTCGAGCAATCAGCCCCAGCATTTT. This translates into CSVASSNQPQHF.

The V call is TRBV28, the J call TRBJ1-3; TRBD1 is a possible D gene (6 bases). Germline CDR1 MDHEN, CDR2 SYDVKM. This CDR3 comprises 16 residues. V shed 2 bases and J shed 0 bases, with 11 bases lying between them. CDR3 protein: CASSLTGFSSGNTIYF. The CDR3 bases are TGTGCCAGCAGTTTAACAGGGTTCAGCTCTGGAAACACCATATATTTT. The complete variable domain, with remaining parts taken from reference TRBV28 and TRBJ1-3, reads DVKVTQSSRYLVKRTGEKVFLECVQDMDHENMFWYRQDPGLGLRLIYFSYDVKMKEKGDIPEGYSVSREKKERFSLILESASTNQTSMYLCASSLTGFSSGNTIYFGEGSWLTVV.

The genes are TRBV25-1 and TRBJ2-5; possible D gene TRBD2, 7 bases. The CDR3 loop spans 12 amino acids. Germline lookup yields CDR1 MGHDK and CDR2 SYGVNS. V shed 7 bases and J shed 5 bases, with 11 bases lying between them. DNA for the CDR3: TGTGCCAGCAAGGGGGGGACGGAGACCCAGTACTTC. Amino acids: CASKGGTETQYF.

The genes are TRBV6-1 and TRBJ1-2; TRBD1 might be the D (5 bases). V was trimmed by 3 bases and J by 3 bases, leaving 11 bases between them. The germline gives CDR1 MNHNS, CDR2 SASEGT. The CDR3 runs 14 residues. The CDR3 loop is CASSEFTGDYGYTF. The CDR3 DNA follows: TGTGCCAGCAGTGAGTTTACAGGCGACTATGGCTACACCTTC.

In the case of this clone: Distinct nucleotide sequences in the sample also encode this CDR3. CDR3 amino acids: CASSFSRADTEAFF. DNA of the CDR3: TGTGCCAGCAGTTTCTCCAGGGCGGACACTGAAGCTTTCTTT. This chain links TRBV28 with TRBJ1-1; D perhaps matches TRBD1 (5 bases). The CDR3 spans 14 residues. Germline CDR1 and CDR2: MDHEN and SYDVKM. V dropped 3 bases and J dropped 3 bases, with 11 bases sitting between them. The whole variable domain, remainder taken from reference TRBV28 and TRBJ1-1, is DVKVTQSSRYLVKRTGEKVFLECVQDMDHENMFWYRQDPGLGLRLIYFSYDVKMKEKGDIPEGYSVSREKKERFSLILESASTNQTSMYLCASSFSRADTEAFFGQGTRLTVV.